The clone carrying this T cell receptor (beta chain) occurred a few times. Germline V gene data show CDR1 as DFQATT and CDR2 as SNEGSKA (reference sequence). V gave up 7 bases and J gave up 6 bases, with 12 bases separating them. The CDR3 covers 11 residues. Generated by immunoSEQ multiplex PCR, the TCRdb table keeps only in-frame clones and is missing some. Of approximately 240,000 clones in the sample, roughly 85% are singletons; the top ten hold 2.9%. The data belong to a study of blood T cell repertoires in COVID-19. The sample consisted of peripheral blood. The chain combines TRBV20-1 with TRBJ1-2, with TRBD1 as a possible D gene (5 bases). The sequence derives from a man aged 50 to 60 who had recovered from COVID-19. The DNA of the CDR3 is TGCAGTGGGGGAGGGGCGGATGGCTACACCTTC. This codes for CSGGGADGYTF.